This T cell receptor (beta chain) stems from a study of T cell responses to AZD1222 COVID-19 vaccine. The CDR3 is 13 amino acids. Per germline, CDR1 SNHLY and CDR2 FYNNEI. V was shortened by 7 bases and J by 3 bases, with 12 bases between the two germline ends. Measured with immunoSEQ multiplex PCR; TCRdb has only the in-frame clones, and not every one. This repertoire shows about 120,000 clones, about 90% found once; its top ten account for roughly 1.4%. The receptor's source is an adult who received the AZD1222 COVID-19 vaccine. The genes are TRBV2 and TRBJ2-5, with D possibly being TRBD2 (6 bases). The specimen was peripheral blood, collected 28 days after the second AZD1222 dose. The CDR3 sequence: CASKGTLKETQYF. The CDR3 region has the DNA TGTGCCAGCAAAGGGACTTTGAAAGAGACCCAGTACTTC.